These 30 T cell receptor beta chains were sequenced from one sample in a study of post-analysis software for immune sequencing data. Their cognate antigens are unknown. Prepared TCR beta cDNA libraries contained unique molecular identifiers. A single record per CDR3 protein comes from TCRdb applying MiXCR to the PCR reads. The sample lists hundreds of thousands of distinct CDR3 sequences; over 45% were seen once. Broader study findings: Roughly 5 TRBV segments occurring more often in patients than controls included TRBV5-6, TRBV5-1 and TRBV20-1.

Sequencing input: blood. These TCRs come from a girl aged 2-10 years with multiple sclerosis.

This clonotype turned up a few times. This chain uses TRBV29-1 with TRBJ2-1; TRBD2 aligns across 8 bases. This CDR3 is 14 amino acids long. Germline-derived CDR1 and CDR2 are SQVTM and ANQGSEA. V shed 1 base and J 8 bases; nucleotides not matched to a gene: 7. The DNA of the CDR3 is TGCAGCGTTGAAGTAGCGGGGAGAGGGGATGAGCAGTTCTTC. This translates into CSVEVAGRGDEQFF.

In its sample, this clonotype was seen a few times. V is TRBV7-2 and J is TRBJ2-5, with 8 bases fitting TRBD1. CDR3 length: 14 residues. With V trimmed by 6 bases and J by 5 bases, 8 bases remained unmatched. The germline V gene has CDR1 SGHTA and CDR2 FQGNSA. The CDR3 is CASRTGQGGETQYF. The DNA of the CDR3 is TGTGCCAGCAGAACTGGACAGGGCGGTGAGACCCAGTACTTC.

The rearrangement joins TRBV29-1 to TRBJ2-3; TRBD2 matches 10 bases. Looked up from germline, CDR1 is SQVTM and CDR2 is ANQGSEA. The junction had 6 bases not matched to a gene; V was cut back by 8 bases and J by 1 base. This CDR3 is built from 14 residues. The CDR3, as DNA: TGCAGCTCCAGCGGGAGGGCCGGCACAGATACGCAGTATTTT. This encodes CSSSGRAGTDTQYF.

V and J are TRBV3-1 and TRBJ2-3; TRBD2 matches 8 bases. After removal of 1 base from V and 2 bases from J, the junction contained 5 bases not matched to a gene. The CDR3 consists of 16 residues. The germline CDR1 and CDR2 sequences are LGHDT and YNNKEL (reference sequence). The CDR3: CASSQGPGGPTDTQYF. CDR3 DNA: TGTGCCAGCAGCCAAGGACCGGGAGGGCCCACAGATACGCAGTATTTT.

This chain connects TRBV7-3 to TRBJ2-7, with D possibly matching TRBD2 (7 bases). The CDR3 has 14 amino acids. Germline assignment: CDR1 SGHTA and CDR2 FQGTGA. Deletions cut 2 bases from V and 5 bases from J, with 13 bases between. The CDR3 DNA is TGTGCCAGCAGCTTATTGGCGGGGGCTCACGAGCAGTACTTC. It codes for CASSLLAGAHEQYF.

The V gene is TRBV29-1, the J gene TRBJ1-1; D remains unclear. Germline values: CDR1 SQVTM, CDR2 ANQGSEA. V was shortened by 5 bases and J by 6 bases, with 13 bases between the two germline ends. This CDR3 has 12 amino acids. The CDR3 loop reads CSVIEMNAEAFF. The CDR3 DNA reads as TGCAGCGTTATCGAGATGAATGCTGAAGCTTTCTTT.

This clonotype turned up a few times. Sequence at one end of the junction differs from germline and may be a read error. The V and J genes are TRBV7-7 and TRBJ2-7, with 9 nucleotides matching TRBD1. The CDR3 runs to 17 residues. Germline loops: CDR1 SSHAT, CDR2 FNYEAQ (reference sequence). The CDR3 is CASSLGPPGQGTYEQYF. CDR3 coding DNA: TGTGCTAGCAGCTTAGGACCCCCGGGACAGGGAACCTACGAGCAGTACTTC. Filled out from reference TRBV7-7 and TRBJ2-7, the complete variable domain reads GAGVSQSPRYKVTKRGQDVTLRCDPISSHATLYWYQQALGQGPEFLTYFNYEAQPDKSGLPSDRFSAERPEGSISTLTIQRTEQRDSAMYRCASSLGPPGQGTYEQYFGPGTRLTVT.

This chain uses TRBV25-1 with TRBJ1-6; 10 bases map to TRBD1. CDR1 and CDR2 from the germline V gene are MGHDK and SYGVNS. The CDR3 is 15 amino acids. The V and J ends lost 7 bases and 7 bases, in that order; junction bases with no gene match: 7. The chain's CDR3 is CASTGTGEGNSPLHF. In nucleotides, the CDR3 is TGTGCCAGCACCGGGACAGGGGAAGGGAATTCACCCCTCCACTTT.

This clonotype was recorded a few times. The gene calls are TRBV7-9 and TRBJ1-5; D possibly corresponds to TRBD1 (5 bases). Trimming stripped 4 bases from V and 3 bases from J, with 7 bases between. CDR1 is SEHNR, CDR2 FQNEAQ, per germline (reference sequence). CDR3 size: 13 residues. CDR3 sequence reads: CASSSDINQPQHF. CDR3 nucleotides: TGTGCCAGCAGCTCGGACATCAATCAGCCCCAGCATTTT.

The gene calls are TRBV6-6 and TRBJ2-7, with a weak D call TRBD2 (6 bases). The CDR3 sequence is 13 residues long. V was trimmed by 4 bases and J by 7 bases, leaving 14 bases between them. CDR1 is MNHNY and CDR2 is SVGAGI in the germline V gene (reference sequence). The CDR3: CASSSGLSLEQYF. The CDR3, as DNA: TGTGCCAGCAGTTCGGGACTTTCCCTGGAGCAGTACTTC.

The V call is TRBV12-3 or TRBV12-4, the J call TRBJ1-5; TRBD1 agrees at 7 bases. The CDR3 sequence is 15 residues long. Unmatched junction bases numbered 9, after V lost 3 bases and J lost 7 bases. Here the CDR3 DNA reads TGTGCCAGCAGTTTCCGGGACAGAAGGGTCCAGCCCCAGCATTTT. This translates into CASSFRDRRVQPQHF.

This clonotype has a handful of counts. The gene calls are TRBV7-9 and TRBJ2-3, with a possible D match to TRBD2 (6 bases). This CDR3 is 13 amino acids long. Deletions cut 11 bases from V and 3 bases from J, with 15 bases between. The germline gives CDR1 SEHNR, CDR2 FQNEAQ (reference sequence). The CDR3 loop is CAGGGELTDTQYF. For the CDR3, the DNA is TGTGCCGGGGGAGGAGAGTTGACAGATACGCAGTATTTT.

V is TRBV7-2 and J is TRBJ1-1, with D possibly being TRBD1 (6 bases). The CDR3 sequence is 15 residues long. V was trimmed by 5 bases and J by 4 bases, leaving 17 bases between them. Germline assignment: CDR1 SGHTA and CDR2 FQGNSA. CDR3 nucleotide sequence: TGTGCCAGCAGCACAAACAGGGTTACGAGCACTGAAGCTTTCTTT. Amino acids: CASSTNRVTSTEAFF. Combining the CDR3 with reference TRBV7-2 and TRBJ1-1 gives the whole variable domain GAGVSQSPSNKVTEKGKDVELRCDPISGHTALYWYRQSLGQGLEFLIYFQGNSAPDKSGLPSDRFSAERTGGSVSTLTIQRTQQEDSAVYLCASSTNRVTSTEAFFGQGTRLTVV.

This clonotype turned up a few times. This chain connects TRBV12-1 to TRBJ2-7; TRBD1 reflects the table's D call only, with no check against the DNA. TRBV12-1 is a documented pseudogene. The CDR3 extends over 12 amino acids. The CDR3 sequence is CARGSRGYEQYF. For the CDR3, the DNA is TGTGCCAGAGGGTCGCGGGGGTACGAGCAGTACTTC.

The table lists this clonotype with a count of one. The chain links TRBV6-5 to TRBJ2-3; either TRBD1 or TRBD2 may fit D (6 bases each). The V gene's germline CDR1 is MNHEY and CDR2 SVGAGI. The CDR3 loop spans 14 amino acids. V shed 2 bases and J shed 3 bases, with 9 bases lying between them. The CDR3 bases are TGTGCCAGCAGTTACGGGGGGCGGACAGATACGCAGTATTTT. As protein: CASSYGGRTDTQYF.

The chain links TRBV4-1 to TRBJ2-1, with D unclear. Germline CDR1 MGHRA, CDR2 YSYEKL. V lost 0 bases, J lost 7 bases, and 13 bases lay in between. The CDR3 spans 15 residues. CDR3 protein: CASSQDPDVLNEQFF. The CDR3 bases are TGCGCCAGCAGCCAAGACCCTGATGTCTTAAATGAGCAGTTCTTC.

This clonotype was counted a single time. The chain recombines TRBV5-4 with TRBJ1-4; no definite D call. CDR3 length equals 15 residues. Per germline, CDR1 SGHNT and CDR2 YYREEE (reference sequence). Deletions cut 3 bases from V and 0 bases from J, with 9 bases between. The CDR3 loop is CASSSTTSTNEKLFF. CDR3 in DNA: TGTGCCAGCAGCTCTACCACCTCAACTAATGAAAAACTGTTTTTT.

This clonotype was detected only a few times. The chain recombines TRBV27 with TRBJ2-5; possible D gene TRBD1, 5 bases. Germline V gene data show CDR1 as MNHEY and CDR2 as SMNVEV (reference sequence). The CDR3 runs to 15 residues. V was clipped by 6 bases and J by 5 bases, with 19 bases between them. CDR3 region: CASSYYGQGIETQYF. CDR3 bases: TGTGCCAGCAGCTACTACGGGCAGGGCATCGAGACCCAGTACTTC.

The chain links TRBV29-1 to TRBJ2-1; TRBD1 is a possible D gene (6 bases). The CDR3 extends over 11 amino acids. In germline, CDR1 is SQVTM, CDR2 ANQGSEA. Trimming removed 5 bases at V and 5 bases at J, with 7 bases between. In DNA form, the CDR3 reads TGCAGCGTTCGACAGGACAATGAGCAGTTCTTC. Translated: CSVRQDNEQFF.

The chain's CDR3 is CASSETETHGYTF. The CDR3 nucleotides are TGTGCCAGCAGTGAGACAGAGACCCATGGCTACACCTTC. The chain joins TRBV25-1 to TRBJ1-2; TRBD1 might be the D (5 bases). CDR1 MGHDK and CDR2 SYGVNS come from the germline V gene. The CDR3 extends over 13 amino acids. Trimming removed 3 bases at V and 6 bases at J, with 11 bases between.

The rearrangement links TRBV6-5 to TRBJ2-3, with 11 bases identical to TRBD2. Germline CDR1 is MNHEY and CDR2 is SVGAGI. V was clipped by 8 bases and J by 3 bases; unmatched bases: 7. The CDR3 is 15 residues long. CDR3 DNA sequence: TGTGCCAGCGGTCTGACTAGCGGGGCTACAGATACGCAGTATTTT. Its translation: CASGLTSGATDTQYF.

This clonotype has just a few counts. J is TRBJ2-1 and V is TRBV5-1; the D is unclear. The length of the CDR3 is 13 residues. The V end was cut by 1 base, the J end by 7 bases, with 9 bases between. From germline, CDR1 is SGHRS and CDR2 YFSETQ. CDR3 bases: TGCGCCAGCAGCTTGACGTCTTTGAATGAGCAGTTCTTC. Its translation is CASSLTSLNEQFF.

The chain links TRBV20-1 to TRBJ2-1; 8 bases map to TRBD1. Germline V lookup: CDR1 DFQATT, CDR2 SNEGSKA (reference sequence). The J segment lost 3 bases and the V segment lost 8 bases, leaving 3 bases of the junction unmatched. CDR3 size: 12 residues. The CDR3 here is CSRTGSYNEQFF. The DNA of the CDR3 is TGCAGTCGGACAGGGAGCTACAATGAGCAGTTCTTC.

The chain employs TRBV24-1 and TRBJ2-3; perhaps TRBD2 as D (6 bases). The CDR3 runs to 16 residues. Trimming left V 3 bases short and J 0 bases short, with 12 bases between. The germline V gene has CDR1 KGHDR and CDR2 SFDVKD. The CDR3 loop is CATSDVTSGSTDTQYF. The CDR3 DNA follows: TGTGCCACCAGTGATGTGACTAGTGGGAGCACAGATACGCAGTATTTT.

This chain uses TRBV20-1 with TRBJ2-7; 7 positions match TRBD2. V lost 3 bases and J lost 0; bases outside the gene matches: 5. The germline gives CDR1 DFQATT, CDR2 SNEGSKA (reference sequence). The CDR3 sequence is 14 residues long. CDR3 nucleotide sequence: TGCAGTGCTAGGAAGCGGGATTACTCCTACGAGCAGTACTTC. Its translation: CSARKRDYSYEQYF.

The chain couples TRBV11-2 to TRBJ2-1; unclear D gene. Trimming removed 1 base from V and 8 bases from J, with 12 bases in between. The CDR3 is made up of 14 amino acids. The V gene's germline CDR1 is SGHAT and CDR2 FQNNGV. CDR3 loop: CASSLVPAGDEQFF. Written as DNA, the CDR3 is TGTGCCAGCAGCTTAGTTCCGGCTGGAGATGAGCAGTTCTTC. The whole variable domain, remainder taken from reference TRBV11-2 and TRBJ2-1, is EAGVAQSPRYKIIEKRQSVAFWCNPISGHATLYWYQQILGQGPKLLIQFQNNGVVDDSQLPKDRFSAERLKGVDSTLKIQPAKLEDSAVYLCASSLVPAGDEQFFGPGTRLTVL.

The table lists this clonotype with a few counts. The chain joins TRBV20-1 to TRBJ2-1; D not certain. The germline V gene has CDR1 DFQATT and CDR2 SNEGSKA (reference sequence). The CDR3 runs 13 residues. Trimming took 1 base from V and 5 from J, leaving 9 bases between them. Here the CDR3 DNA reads TGCAGTGCTAGAGGCCCCAGGAACAATGAGCAGTTCTTC. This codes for CSARGPRNNEQFF.

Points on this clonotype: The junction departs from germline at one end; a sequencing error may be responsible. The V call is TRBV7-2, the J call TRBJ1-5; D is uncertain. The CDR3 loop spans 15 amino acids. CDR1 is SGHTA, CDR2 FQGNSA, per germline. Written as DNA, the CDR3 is TGTGCCAGCAGCCTTAAGGGTTCCGGCAATCAGCCTCAGCATTTT. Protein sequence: CASSLKGSGNQPQHF. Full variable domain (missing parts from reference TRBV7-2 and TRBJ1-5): GAGVSQSPSNKVTEKGKDVELRCDPISGHTALYWYRQSLGQGLEFLIYFQGNSAPDKSGLPSDRFSAERTGGSVSTLTIQRTQQEDSAVYLCASSLKGSGNQPQHFGDGTRLSIL.

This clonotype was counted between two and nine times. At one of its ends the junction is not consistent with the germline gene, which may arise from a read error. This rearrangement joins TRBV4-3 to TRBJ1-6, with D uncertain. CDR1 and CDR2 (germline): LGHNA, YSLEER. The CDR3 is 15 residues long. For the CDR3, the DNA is TGCGCCAGCAGAGGTACCGGGTCCCCCCATTCTCCCCTCCACTTT. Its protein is CASRGTGSPHSPLHF.

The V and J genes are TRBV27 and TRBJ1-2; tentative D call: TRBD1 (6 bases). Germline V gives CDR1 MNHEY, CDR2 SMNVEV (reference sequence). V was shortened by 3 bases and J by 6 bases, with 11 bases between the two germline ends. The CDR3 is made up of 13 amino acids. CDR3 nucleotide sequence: TGTGCCAGCAGTTTCCGGAGGGGGGATGGCTACACCTTC. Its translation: CASSFRRGDGYTF.